Listed below are T cell receptor beta chains from one sample, sequenced in a study of T cell repertoires in cytomegalovirus infection. TCRdb passed the reads through MiXCR, listing each CDR3 protein once. The sample consists of around 490,000 distinct CDR3 sequences, about 30% of them appearing once. The sample was PBMCs. All receptors derive from a human donor in good health (CMV status not recorded). Some clones in this sample may be carry-over from other donors' samples. Each CDR3 is given without its conserved first and last residue.

v_call cdr3_aa
TRBV28 ASGYPGQGGRPQY
TRBV20-1 SARDRINYGYT
TRBV28 ASSLRGSGKADTQY
TRBV7-2 ASSFASSNQPQH
TRBV28 ASSYGVPAYEQY
TRBV6-5 ASSTGGARSLHGYT
TRBV5-4 ASSPKEASGRFNEQF
TRBV7-9 ASSPRLTLAKNIQY
TRBV20-1 SARDWTSGRYDDTGELF
TRBV7-2 ASSSQAGGQETQY
TRBV7-9 ASSRDSPLRGEQY
TRBV30 AWSVTRMNTEAF
TRBV7-2 ASSLAQTEAF
TRBV27 ASSLYPDPSTDTQY
TRBV29-1 SVGWGQLEETQY
TRBV7-2 ASSSEGGSHTQY
TRBV6-2/TRBV6-3 ASSHRDRQETQY
TRBV15 ATSRDSNTDTQY
TRBV7-9 ASSLRREYMTDTQY
TRBV15 ATSRDRTSGSHNEQF
TRBV5-4 ASSTTSGRASTDTQY
TRBV7-8 ASSPEYEQY
TRBV7-8 ASSLVPWDGTGELF
TRBV2 ASSDPGTSIYEQF
TRBV7-8 ASSFSGTSGSLAKNIQY
TRBV7-2 ASSYRDRRFNSNQPQH
TRBV27 ASYRTGDGYT
TRBV11-2 ASSSPPFRGYT
TRBV20-1 SAEKSGTPNQPQH
TRBV7-9 ASSPGPQLAGVLNEQF
TRBV6-1 ASRVLGQGLGQPQH
TRBV19 ASSRASRETQY
TRBV19 ASSLTGTAKNIQY
TRBV7-2 ASSLDLWDNQPQH
TRBV7-2 ASSSGVADTQY
TRBV11-2 ASTQGPSKETQY
TRBV7-9 ASSLARDQETQY
TRBV20-1 SASTETGAGNTIY